One TCR beta chain is described in this entry. Its antigen has not been determined. Base qualities were left out, and no much larger clone turns up one base away. The collaborating institutions used their own protocols to collect whole blood in K2EDTA tubes. For TCRbeta analysis, collaborators shipped samples in one of three forms: frozen whole blood, isolated PBMCs, or DNA extracted from either of those sample types. The CDR3 sequence holds 14 residues, the cysteine and phenylalanine included. Of all the DNA, just the CDR3 is kept, 42 bases in frame from base 1. V drops 6 bases and J drops 0 bases, leaving 15 bases in between. Taken from the germline V gene, the CDR1 and CDR2 loops are SQVTM and ANQGSEA. TCRbeta CDR3 regions were amplified from genomic DNA using the immunoSEQ Assay, a bias-controlled multiplex PCR. The authors' analysis ran thus. The number of nucleated cells in each sample was estimated by amplification of reference gene primers within the assay. To quantify the absolute abundance of each unique TCRbeta CDR3 rearrangement, sequence reads were collapsed and filtered. For each sample, productive Simpson clonality was calculated as the square root of Simpson's diversity index over productive rearrangements. The immuneACCESS repertoire file appears here via TCRdb, limited to in-frame rearrangements. These files lack a portion of the clones; in checked studies, under half of the deficit traces to unresolved V genes, and the cause of the others is not known. That table furnishes V, J and clone size, whereas the DNA furnished D and trimming. The sample table records roughly 110,000 clones; roughly 76% of these occur just once. The ten largest clones add up to about 10% of the sample.

The sample belongs to a study of blood T cell repertoires in COVID-19 (dated by TCRdb to the early 2020s). Broadly, across the study: The collaborator samples originated in the United States, Italy and Spain and spanned the acute and convalescent phases of COVID-19. The prospective study material was composed of cDNA or gDNA derived from T cells, B-cell-depleted T cells, or PBMCs. The dataset comprised deeply sampled blood TCRbeta repertoires from subjects exposed to, actively infected with, or recovered from COVID-19. A freely available public database, intended as a resource for researchers studying the immune response to SARS-CoV-2, is where the repertoires were released. Samples came from the ongoing ImmuneRACE study (first 160 participants) plus 1,254 subjects from 6 global collaborators. A de-identified subject ID, COVID-19 status, age in years and sex were almost always included in the sample metadata. Where available, HLA class I and class II types were obtained from metadata supplied by the sample provider rather than from assay-based typing.

Beyond this particular receptor, the publication reports: Clinical and demographic metadata were provided uncurated, with the amount varying by source and participant.

This sequence uses TRBV29-1 and TRBJ2-7, and TRBD1 may be the D gene, going by 6 matching bases. The sample consisted of peripheral blood. The sequence was collected from a human donor in a cohort sampled during active COVID-19. The nucleotide sequence is TGCAGCGTGGGGGCCAGGGCTGGCTCCTACGAGCAGTACTTC. Its translation reads: CSVGARAGSYEQYF.